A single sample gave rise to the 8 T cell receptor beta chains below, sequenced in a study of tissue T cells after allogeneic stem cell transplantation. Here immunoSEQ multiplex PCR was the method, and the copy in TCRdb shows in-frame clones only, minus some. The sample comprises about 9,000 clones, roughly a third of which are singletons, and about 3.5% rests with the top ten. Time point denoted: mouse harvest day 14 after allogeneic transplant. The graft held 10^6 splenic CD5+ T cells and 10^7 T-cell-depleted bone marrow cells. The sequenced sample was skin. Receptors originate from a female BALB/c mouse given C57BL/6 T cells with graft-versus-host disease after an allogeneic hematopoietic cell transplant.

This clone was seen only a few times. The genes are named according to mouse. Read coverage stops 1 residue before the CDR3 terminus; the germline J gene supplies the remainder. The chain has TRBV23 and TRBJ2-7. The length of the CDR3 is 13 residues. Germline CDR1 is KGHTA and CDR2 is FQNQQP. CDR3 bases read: TGCTCCAGCAGTCAATCGGGCAGATATGAACAGTAC. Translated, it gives CSSSQSGRYEQY. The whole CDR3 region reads CSSSQSGRYEQYF.

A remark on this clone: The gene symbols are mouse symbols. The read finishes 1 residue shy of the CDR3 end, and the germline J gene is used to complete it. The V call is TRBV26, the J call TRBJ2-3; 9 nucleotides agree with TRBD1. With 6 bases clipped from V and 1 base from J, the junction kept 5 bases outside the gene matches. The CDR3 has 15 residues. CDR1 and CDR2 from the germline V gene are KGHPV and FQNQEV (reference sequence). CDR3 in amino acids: CASSLTGGGAETLYF. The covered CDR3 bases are TGTGCCAGCAGCCTGACAGGGGGGGGTGCAGAAACGCTGTAT.

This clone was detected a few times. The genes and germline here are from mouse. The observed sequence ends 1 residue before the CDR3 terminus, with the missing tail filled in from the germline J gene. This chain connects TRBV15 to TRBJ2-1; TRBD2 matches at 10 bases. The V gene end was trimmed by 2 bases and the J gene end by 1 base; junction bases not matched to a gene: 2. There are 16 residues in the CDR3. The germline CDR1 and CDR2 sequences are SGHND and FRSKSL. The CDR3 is CASSLPGLGNYAEQFF. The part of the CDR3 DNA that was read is TGTGCCAGCAGTTTACCGGGACTGGGGAACTATGCTGAGCAGTTC.

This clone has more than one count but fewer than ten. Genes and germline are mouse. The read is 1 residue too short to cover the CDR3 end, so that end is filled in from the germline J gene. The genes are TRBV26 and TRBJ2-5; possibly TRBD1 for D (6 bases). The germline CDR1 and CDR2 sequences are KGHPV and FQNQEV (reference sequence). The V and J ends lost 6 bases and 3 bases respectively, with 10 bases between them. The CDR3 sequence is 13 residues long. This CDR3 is CASSLGTQDTQYF. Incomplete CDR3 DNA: TGTGCCAGCAGCCTCGGGACACAAGACACCCAGTAC.

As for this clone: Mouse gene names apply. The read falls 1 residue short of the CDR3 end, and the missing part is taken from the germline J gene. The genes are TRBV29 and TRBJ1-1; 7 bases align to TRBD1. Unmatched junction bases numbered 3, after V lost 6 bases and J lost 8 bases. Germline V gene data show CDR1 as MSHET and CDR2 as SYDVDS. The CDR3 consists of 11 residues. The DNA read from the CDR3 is TGTGCTAGCAGGACAGGGTTGGAAGTCTTC. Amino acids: CASRTGLEVF. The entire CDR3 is CASRTGLEVFF.

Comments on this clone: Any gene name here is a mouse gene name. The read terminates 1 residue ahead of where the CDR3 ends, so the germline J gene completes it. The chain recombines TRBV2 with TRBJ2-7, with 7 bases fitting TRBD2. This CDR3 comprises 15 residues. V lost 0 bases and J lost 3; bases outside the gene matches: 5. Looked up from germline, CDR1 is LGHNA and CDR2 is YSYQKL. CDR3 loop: CASSQERGGDYEQYF. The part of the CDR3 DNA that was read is TGTGCCAGCAGCCAAGAACGGGGGGGGGACTATGAACAGTAC.

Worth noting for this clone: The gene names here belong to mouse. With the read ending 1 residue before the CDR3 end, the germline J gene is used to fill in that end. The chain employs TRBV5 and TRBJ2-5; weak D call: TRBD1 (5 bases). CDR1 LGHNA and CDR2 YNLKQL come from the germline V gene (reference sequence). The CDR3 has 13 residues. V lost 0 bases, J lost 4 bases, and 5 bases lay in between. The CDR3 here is CASSQDREDTQYF. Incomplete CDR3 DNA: TGTGCCAGCAGCCAAGACAGGGAAGACACCCAGTAC.

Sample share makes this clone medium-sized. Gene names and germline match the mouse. The chain's CDR3 is CASSPRGAETLYF. The covered CDR3 bases are TGTGCCAGCAGTCCCCGGGGTGCAGAAACGCTGTAT. The chain is built from TRBV26 and TRBJ2-3; D ambiguous. Sequencing ends 1 residue short of the CDR3 end; the germline J gene provides the rest. Germline V gives CDR1 KGHPV, CDR2 FQNQEV (reference sequence). This CDR3 has 13 amino acids. Trimming removed 4 bases at V and 1 base at J, with 6 bases between.